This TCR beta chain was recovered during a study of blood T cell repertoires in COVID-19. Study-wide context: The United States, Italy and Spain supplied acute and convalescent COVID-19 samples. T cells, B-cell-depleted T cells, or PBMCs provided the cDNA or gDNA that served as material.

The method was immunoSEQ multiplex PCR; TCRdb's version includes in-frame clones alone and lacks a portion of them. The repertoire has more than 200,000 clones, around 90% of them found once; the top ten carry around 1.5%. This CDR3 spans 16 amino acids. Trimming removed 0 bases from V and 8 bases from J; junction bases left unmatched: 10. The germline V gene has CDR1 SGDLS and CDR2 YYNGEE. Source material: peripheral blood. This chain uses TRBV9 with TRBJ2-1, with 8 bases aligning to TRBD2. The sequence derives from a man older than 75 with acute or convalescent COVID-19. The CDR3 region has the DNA TGTGCCAGCAGCGTAGAAGGAACTAGCGGAGTCGATGAGCAGTTCTTC. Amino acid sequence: CASSVEGTSGVDEQFF.